The 23 T cell receptor beta chains reported below all come from one sample, sequenced in a study of shared clonotypes between healthy human individuals (dated by TCRdb to 2020 to 2021). Receptor libraries were prepared by the immunoSEQ multiplex PCR assay. TCRdb provides this immuneACCESS table in a form limited to in-frame rearrangements. Some clones are lacking; in checked studies, under half of them reflect an unresolved V gene, and why the rest are absent is not known. The sample records under 1,100,000 clones, about 80% of which are singletons. The top ten hold approximately 1.5% of the sample. Sequencing was performed on memory CD4+ T cells sorted from blood. The cell subset or site label of this sample denotes: CD45RA-negative fraction. These receptors all stem from a man between 18 and 35 years old in good health.

A word on this clone: At the DNA level, this CDR3 is encoded by other sequences in the same sample as well. This chain joins TRBV5-1 and TRBJ2-2; D call uncertain. Trimming shortened V by 0 bases and J by 4 bases, and 7 bases separated the two germline ends. There are 14 residues in the CDR3. Germline assignment: CDR1 SGHRS and CDR2 YFSETQ. CDR3 in amino acids: CASSLVPSTGELFF. The CDR3 DNA reads as TGCGCCAGCAGCTTGGTCCCGTCCACCGGGGAGCTGTTTTTT.

V gene TRBV14 combines with J gene TRBJ2-2; 9 bases match TRBD1. J lost 6 bases, V lost 4 bases, and 3 bases had no gene match. The length of the CDR3 is 14 residues. Germline V lookup: CDR1 SGHDN, CDR2 FVKESK. CDR3 region: CASSLRTGAGELFF. The CDR3 DNA reads as TGTGCCAGCAGCCTACGGACAGGGGCCGGGGAGCTGTTTTTT.

In its sample, this clone was seen once. The junction departs from the called germline gene at one end, perhaps through a read error. The rearrangement links TRBV7-2 to TRBJ1-1; D is undetermined. Germline V gives CDR1 SGHTA, CDR2 FQGNSA. CDR3 size: 13 residues. The CDR3 region is CYTESGMNTEAFF. Written as DNA, the CDR3 is TGCTATACGGAATCTGGAATGAACACTGAAGCTTTCTTT. Supplemented by reference TRBV7-2 and TRBJ1-1, the full variable domain reads GAGVSQSPSNKVTEKGKDVELRCDPISGHTALYWYRQSLGQGLEFLIYFQGNSAPDKSGLPSDRFSAERTGGSVSTLTIQRTQQEDSAVYLCYTESGMNTEAFFGQGTRLTVV.

The gene calls are TRBV19 and TRBJ2-3; a possible D gene is TRBD1 (6 bases). The V and J ends lost 5 bases and 3 bases respectively, with 12 bases between them. The CDR3 spans 14 residues. CDR1 LNHDA and CDR2 SQIVND come from the germline V gene (reference sequence). DNA of the CDR3: TGTGCCAGTAGTCTCGAGGACAGTACAGATACGCAGTATTTT. Residues: CASSLEDSTDTQYF.

Turning to this clone: This specimen includes other DNA sequences encoding the same CDR3. V and J are TRBV6-1 and TRBJ1-1; no clear D. CDR3 length equals 11 residues. V lost 6 bases, J lost 2 bases, and 4 bases lay in between. Germline V lookup: CDR1 MNHNS, CDR2 SASEGT. The CDR3 loop reads CASRANTEAFF. The DNA for the CDR3 is TGTGCCAGCAGGGCAAACACTGAAGCTTTCTTT.

This chain links TRBV10-3 with TRBJ2-1; 8 nucleotides align to TRBD1. The germline CDR1 and CDR2 sequences are ENHRY and SYGVKD. Losses at the gene ends were 7 bases for V and 6 bases for J; bases not matched to a gene: 8. The CDR3 contains 14 residues. CDR3 protein: CAITDGTGFNEQFF. In DNA form, the CDR3 reads TGTGCCATCACCGACGGGACAGGCTTCAATGAGCAGTTCTTC.

This clone was counted once. The same CDR3 can be traced to other DNA sequences in this sample. The rearrangement links TRBV28 to TRBJ2-6; no reliable D call. With 6 bases removed from V and 0 bases from J, the gap between germline ends came to 6 bases. The CDR3 consists of 14 residues. Germline values: CDR1 MDHEN, CDR2 SYDVKM. CDR3: CASSRFSGANVLTF. The CDR3 DNA follows: TGTGCCAGCAGCCGATTCTCTGGGGCCAACGTCCTGACTTTC. Combining the CDR3 with reference TRBV28 and TRBJ2-6 gives the whole variable domain DVKVTQSSRYLVKRTGEKVFLECVQDMDHENMFWYRQDPGLGLRLIYFSYDVKMKEKGDIPEGYSVSREKKERFSLILESASTNQTSMYLCASSRFSGANVLTFGAGSRLTVL.

This sequence joins TRBV5-1 and TRBJ2-7, with D perhaps assigned TRBD1 or TRBD2 (5 bases each). Germline V gene sequence: CDR1 SGHRS, CDR2 YFSETQ. This CDR3 has 15 amino acids. V was shortened by 2 bases and J by 6 bases, with 18 bases between the two germline ends. The CDR3 region is CASSLITGPRTEQYF. DNA of the CDR3: TGCGCCAGCAGCTTAATAACGGGACCCAGAACCGAGCAGTACTTC.

The chain joins TRBV11-2 to TRBJ2-2, with 11 bases fitting TRBD2. Germline-derived CDR1 and CDR2 are SGHAT and FQNNGV. CDR3 length: 19 amino acids. V was pared by 0 bases and J by 3 bases, with 9 bases of the junction left unmatched. The CDR3 DNA sequence: TGTGCCAGCAGCTTAGATGTTAGCGGGAGGGCCTGGGACACCGGGGAGCTGTTTTTT. This codes for CASSLDVSGRAWDTGELFF.

V usage is TRBV18 and J usage is TRBJ2-7, with 9 bases aligning to TRBD1. This CDR3 has 14 residues. Germline V gene data show CDR1 as KGHSH and CDR2 as LQKENI. After removal of 1 base from V and 7 bases from J, the junction contained 5 bases not matched to a gene. The chain's CDR3 is CASSPQQGAGEQYF. CDR3 nucleotides: TGTGCCAGCTCACCACAACAGGGGGCCGGGGAGCAGTACTTC.

J is TRBJ1-3 and V is TRBV7-9; D gene unclear. The V end was cut by 1 base, the J end by 3 bases, with 7 bases between. CDR1 and CDR2 from the germline V gene are SEHNR and FQNEAQ (reference sequence). This CDR3 comprises 14 residues. This CDR3 reads CASSLGGIGNTIYF. Here the CDR3 DNA reads TGTGCCAGCAGCTTAGGCGGGATTGGAAACACCATATATTTT.

With regard to this clone: Since a much larger clone is just one base distant, this may be a read error. CDR3 in amino acids: CAWGGGNTIYF. CDR3 nucleotide sequence: TGTGCCTGGGGTGGGGGAAACACCATATATTTT. The chain has TRBV30 and TRBJ1-3; D is unclear. V was trimmed by 5 bases and J by 4 bases, leaving 6 bases between them. The CDR3 length is 11 residues. The germline gives CDR1 GTSNPN, CDR2 SVGIG (reference sequence).

The chain recombines TRBV6-1 with TRBJ2-5; 7 bases align to TRBD1. The CDR3 is 15 amino acids. Trimming took 6 bases from V and 1 from J; bases not matched to a gene: 8. Germline V gene data show CDR1 as MNHNS and CDR2 as SASEGT. CDR3 DNA sequence: TGTGCCAGCAGCACAGGGGCTAGGGGCCAAGAGACCCAGTACTTC. Translation: CASSTGARGQETQYF.

This chain uses TRBV5-6 with TRBJ1-6; TRBD1 agrees at 7 bases. CDR1 is SGHDT and CDR2 is YYEEEE in the germline V gene. J was trimmed by 0 bases and V by 4 bases; bases with no gene match: 4. The CDR3 is made up of 16 amino acids. CDR3 DNA: TGTGCCAGCAGCGCCCGGGACAGCTCCTATAATTCACCCCTCCACTTT. Protein: CASSARDSSYNSPLHF.

This clone was counted once. Distinct nucleotide sequences in the sample also encode this CDR3. This chain links TRBV4-3 with TRBJ2-3; D is unclear. The germline V and J ends were trimmed by 0 bases and 6 bases, with 10 bases remaining between them. Per germline, CDR1 LGHNA and CDR2 YSLEER. The length of the CDR3 is 14 residues. As DNA, the CDR3 is TGCGCCAGCAGCCAAGAATCCCGGGCGGATACGCAGTATTTT. It encodes CASSQESRADTQYF.

This chain links TRBV14 with TRBJ1-2; D remains ambiguous. The CDR3 loop spans 15 amino acids. V lost 0 bases to trimming and J lost 3 bases, with 11 bases between them. CDR1 SGHDN and CDR2 FVKESK come from the germline V gene. The CDR3 spells CASSQDATPYYGYTF. CDR3 nucleotide sequence: TGTGCCAGCAGCCAAGATGCAACACCTTACTATGGCTACACCTTC. Full variable domain (outside the CDR3, taken from reference TRBV14 and TRBJ1-2): EAGVTQFPSHSVIEKGQTVTLRCDPISGHDNLYWYRRVMGKEIKFLLHFVKESKQDESGMPNNRFLAERTGGTYSTLKVQPAELEDSGVYFCASSQDATPYYGYTFGSGTRLTVV.

The chain couples TRBV6-1 to TRBJ1-5; D gene ambiguous. The ends were cut back, 2 bases at V and 0 bases at J, with 14 bases in the middle. There are 17 residues in the CDR3. Per germline, CDR1 MNHNS and CDR2 SASEGT. CDR3 protein: CASSEKVSTYSNQPQHF. CDR3 nucleotide sequence: TGTGCCAGCAGTGAAAAGGTTTCAACATATAGCAATCAGCCCCAGCATTTT.

The rearrangement uses TRBV5-1 and TRBJ1-2, with D perhaps TRBD1 (5 bases). The CDR3 runs to 14 residues. The V and J ends lost 4 bases and 4 bases respectively, with 14 bases between them. Germline V gene sequence: CDR1 SGHRS, CDR2 YFSETQ. CDR3 sequence (DNA): TGCGCCAGCAGCGTTGAGACAGTTCGCTATGGCTACACCTTC. Translated: CASSVETVRYGYTF.

The genes are TRBV5-1 and TRBJ1-2, with 8 nucleotides matching TRBD1. Germline V CDR1 and CDR2: SGHRS, YFSETQ. Trimming at V came to 4 bases and at J to 7 bases, leaving 9 bases not matched to a gene. The CDR3 is 14 residues long. The CDR3 sequence: CASSTGQGHSGYTF. The CDR3 nucleotides read TGCGCCAGCAGCACTGGACAGGGTCATAGTGGCTACACCTTC.

The chain carries TRBV28 and TRBJ2-2, with 11 bases aligning to TRBD1. This CDR3 has 14 residues. CDR1 MDHEN and CDR2 SYDVKM come from the germline V gene. V dropped 11 bases and J dropped 4; count of bases not matched to a gene: 6. The CDR3 reads CAGSGTGGTGELFF. CDR3 in DNA: TGTGCCGGTTCCGGGACAGGGGGCACCGGGGAGCTGTTTTTT.

As regards this clone: This may stem from a read error, because a much larger clone lies one nucleotide away. The rearrangement joins TRBV9 to TRBJ2-5, with 9 bases that match TRBD2. Germline lookup yields CDR1 SGDLS and CDR2 YYNGEE. With 3 bases clipped from V and 1 base from J, the junction kept 1 base outside the gene matches. This CDR3 region has 14 residues. CDR3 in DNA: TGTGCCAGCAGCGGAGCGGGGGGCCAAGAGACCCAGTACTTC. This encodes CASSGAGGQETQYF.

The CDR3 DNA sequence: TGTGCCAGCAGCATGGGTTGGGTGGACTACACCTTC. Translated: CASSMGWVDYTF. This chain connects TRBV11-2 to TRBJ1-2, with D unclear. Trimming removed 5 bases from V and 10 bases from J, with 14 bases in between. Germline CDR1 and CDR2: SGHAT and FQNNGV. The CDR3 totals 12 residues. Full variable domain (rest looked up from reference TRBV11-2 and TRBJ1-2): EAGVAQSPRYKIIEKRQSVAFWCNPISGHATLYWYQQILGQGPKLLIQFQNNGVVDDSQLPKDRFSAERLKGVDSTLKIQPAKLEDSAVYLCASSMGWVDYTFGSGTRLTVV.

The CDR3 region is CASSLEAGRGNTEAFF. CDR3 bases: TGTGCCAGCAGCTTAGAAGCGGGGCGCGGGAACACTGAAGCTTTCTTT. The chain carries TRBV11-2 and TRBJ1-1; D possibly corresponds to TRBD1 (5 bases). Trimming left V 0 bases short and J 1 base short, with 12 bases between. The germline V gene encodes CDR1 SGHAT and CDR2 FQNNGV. The CDR3 is made up of 16 amino acids.